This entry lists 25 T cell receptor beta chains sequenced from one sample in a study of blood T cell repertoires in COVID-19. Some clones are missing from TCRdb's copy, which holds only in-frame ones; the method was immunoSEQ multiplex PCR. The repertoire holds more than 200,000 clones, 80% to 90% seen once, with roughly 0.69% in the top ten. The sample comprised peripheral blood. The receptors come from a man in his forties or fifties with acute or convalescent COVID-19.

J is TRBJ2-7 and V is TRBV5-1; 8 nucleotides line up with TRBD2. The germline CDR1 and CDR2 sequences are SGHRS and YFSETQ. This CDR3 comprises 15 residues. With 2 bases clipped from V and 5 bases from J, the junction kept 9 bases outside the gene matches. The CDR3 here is CASSFFTGGKDEQYF. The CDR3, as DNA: TGCGCCAGCAGCTTTTTTACGGGGGGGAAAGACGAGCAGTACTTC.

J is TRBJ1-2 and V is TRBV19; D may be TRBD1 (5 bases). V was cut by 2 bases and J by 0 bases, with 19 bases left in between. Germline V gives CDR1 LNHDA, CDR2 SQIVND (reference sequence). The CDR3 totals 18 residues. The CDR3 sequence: CASSITPTQVISNYGYTF. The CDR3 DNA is TGTGCCAGTAGTATAACCCCCACACAGGTAATTTCTAACTATGGCTACACCTTC. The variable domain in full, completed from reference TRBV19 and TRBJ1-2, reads DGGITQSPKYLFRKEGQNVTLSCEQNLNHDAMYWYRQDPGQGLRLIYYSQIVNDFQKGDIAEGYSVSREKKESFPLTVTSAQKNPTAFYLCASSITPTQVISNYGYTFGSGTRLTVV.

The CDR3 protein is CASSPWTASGNEQFF. The DNA for the CDR3 is TGTGCCAGCAGTCCTTGGACAGCCTCGGGGAATGAGCAGTTCTTC. The chain couples TRBV27 to TRBJ2-1, with D possibly matching TRBD1 (6 bases). Trimming took off 5 bases at V and 7 bases at J, with 18 bases between the two ends. From germline, CDR1 is MNHEY and CDR2 SMNVEV (reference sequence). This CDR3 region has 15 residues.

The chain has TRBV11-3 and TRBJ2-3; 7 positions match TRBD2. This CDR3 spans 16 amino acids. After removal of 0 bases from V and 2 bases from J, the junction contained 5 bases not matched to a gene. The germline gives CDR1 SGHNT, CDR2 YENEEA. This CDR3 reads CASSLDASGVTDTQYF. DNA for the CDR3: TGTGCCAGCAGCTTAGATGCTAGCGGCGTCACAGATACGCAGTATTTT.

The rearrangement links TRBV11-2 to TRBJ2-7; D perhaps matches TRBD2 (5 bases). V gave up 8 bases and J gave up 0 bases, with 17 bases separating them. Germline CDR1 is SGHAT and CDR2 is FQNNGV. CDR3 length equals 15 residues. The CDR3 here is CASASLALGSYEQYF. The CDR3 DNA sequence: TGTGCCAGCGCGTCCCTAGCATTGGGCTCCTACGAGCAGTACTTC.

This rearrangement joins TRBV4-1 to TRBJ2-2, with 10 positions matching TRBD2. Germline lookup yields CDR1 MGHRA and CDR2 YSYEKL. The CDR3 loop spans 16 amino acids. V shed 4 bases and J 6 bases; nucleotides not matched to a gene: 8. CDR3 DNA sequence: TGCGCCAGCAGCCCGCTAGCGGGGGTGGGGGCCGGGGAGCTGTTTTTT. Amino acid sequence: CASSPLAGVGAGELFF.

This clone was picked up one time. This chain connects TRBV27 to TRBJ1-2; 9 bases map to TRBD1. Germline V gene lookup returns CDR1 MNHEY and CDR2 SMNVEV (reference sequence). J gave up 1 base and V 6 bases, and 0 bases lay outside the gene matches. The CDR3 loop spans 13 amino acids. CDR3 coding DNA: TGTGCCAGCAGGGGACAGGGTAACTATGGCTACACCTTC. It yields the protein CASRGQGNYGYTF.

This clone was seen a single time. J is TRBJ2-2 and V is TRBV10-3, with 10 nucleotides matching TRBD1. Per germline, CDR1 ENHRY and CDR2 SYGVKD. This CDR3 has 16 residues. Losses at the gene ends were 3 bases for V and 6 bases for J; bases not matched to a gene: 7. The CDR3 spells CAISDPGQGWPGELFF. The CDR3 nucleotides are TGTGCCATCAGTGACCCGGGACAGGGGTGGCCCGGGGAGCTGTTTTTT.

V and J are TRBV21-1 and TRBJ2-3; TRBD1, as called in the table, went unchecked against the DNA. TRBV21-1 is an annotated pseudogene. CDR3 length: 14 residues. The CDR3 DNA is TGTGCCACCGCGGACAGGATTTACACAGATACGCAGTATTTT. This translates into CATADRIYTDTQYF.

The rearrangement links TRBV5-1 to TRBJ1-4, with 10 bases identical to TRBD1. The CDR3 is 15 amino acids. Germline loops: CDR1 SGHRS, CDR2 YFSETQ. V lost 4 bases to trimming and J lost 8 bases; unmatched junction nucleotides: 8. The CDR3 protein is CASSPPGQGNEKLFF. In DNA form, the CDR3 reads TGCGCCAGCAGCCCTCCGGGACAGGGGAACGAAAAACTGTTTTTT.

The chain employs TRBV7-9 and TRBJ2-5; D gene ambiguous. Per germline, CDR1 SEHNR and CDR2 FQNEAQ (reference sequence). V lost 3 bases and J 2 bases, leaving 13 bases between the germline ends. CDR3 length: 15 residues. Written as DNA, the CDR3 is TGTGCCAGCAGCTTTTTCCCAGAACCACAAGAGACCCAGTACTTC. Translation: CASSFFPEPQETQYF.

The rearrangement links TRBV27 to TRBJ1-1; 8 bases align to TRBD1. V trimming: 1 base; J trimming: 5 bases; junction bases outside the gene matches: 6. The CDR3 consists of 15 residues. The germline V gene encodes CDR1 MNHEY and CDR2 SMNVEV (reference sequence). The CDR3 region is CASSLYRRGLTEAFF. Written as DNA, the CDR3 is TGTGCCAGCAGTTTATATCGCAGGGGGCTTACTGAAGCTTTCTTT.

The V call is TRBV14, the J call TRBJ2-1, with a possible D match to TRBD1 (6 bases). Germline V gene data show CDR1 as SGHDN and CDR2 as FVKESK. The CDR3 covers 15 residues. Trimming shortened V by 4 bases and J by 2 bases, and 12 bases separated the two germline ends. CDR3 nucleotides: TGTGCCAGCAGCCGGGCCCAGGGGACCTACAATGAGCAGTTCTTC. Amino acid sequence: CASSRAQGTYNEQFF.

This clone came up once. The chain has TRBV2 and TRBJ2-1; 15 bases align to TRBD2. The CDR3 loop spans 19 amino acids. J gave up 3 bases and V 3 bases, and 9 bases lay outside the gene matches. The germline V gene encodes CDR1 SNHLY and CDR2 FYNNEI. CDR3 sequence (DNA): TGTGCCAGCAGTGAGGGACTAGCGGGGGGACATTCGAACTACAATGAGCAGTTCTTC. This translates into CASSEGLAGGHSNYNEQFF. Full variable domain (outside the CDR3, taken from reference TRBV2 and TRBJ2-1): EPEVTQTPSHQVTQMGQEVILRCVPISNHLYFYWYRQILGQKVEFLVSFYNNEISEKSEIFDDQFSVERPDGSNFTLKIRSTKLEDSAMYFCASSEGLAGGHSNYNEQFFGPGTRLTVL.

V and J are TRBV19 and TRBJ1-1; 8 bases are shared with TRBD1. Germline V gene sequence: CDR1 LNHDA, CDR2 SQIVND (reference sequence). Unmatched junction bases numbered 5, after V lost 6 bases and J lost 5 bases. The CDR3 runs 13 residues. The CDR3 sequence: CASSPTGGTEAFF. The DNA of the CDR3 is TGTGCCAGTAGCCCCACAGGGGGAACTGAAGCTTTCTTT. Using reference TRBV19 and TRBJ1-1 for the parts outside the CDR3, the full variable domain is DGGITQSPKYLFRKEGQNVTLSCEQNLNHDAMYWYRQDPGQGLRLIYYSQIVNDFQKGDIAEGYSVSREKKESFPLTVTSAQKNPTAFYLCASSPTGGTEAFFGQGTRLTVV.

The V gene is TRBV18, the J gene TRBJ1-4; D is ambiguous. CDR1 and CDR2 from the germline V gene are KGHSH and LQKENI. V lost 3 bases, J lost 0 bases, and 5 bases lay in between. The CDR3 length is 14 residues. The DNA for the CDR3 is TGTGCCAGCTCACCTGACACAACTAATGAAAAACTGTTTTTT. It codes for CASSPDTTNEKLFF.

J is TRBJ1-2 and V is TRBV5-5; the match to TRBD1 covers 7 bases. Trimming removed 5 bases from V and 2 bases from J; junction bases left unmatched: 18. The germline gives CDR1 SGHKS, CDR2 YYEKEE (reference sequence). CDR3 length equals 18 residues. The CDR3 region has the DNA TGTGCCAGCAGAACCCGGCCAGAGCCAGGGGGAACGAACTATGGCTACACCTTC. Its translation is CASRTRPEPGGTNYGYTF.

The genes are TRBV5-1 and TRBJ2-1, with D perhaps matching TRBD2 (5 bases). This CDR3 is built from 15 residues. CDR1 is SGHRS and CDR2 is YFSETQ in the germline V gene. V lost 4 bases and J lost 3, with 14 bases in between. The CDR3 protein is CASSPGDGVYNEQFF. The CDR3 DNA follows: TGCGCCAGCAGCCCCGGGGATGGGGTCTACAATGAGCAGTTCTTC.

The DNA for the CDR3 is TGCGCCAGCAGCCAAGATAGGCTAGCGGGGGGACCCGGGAAGACCCAGTACTTC. Translated, it gives CASSQDRLAGGPGKTQYF. The rearrangement joins TRBV4-1 to TRBJ2-5; 11 nucleotides align to TRBD2. The J segment lost 6 bases and the V segment lost 0 bases, leaving 12 bases of the junction unmatched. This CDR3 region has 18 residues. The germline V gene encodes CDR1 MGHRA and CDR2 YSYEKL.

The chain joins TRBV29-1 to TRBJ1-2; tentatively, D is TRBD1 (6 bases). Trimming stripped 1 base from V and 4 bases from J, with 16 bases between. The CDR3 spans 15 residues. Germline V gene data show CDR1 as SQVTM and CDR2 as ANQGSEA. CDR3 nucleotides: TGCAGCGTTGAAGGTGGGGGCAGGGTGAGCTATGGCTACACCTTC. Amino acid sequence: CSVEGGGRVSYGYTF.

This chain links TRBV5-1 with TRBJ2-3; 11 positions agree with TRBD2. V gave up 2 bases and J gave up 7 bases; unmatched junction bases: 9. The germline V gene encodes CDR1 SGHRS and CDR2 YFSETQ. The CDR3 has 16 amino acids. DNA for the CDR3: TGCGCCAGCAGCTTACCAAGACTAGCGGGGTCGAATACGCAGTATTTT. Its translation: CASSLPRLAGSNTQYF.

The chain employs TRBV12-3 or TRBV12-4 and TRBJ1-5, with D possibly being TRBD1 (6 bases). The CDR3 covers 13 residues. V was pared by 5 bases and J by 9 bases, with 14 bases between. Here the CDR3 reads CASSPGAKGPQHF. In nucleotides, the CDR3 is TGTGCCAGCAGTCCAGGGGCGAAGGGGCCCCAGCATTTT.

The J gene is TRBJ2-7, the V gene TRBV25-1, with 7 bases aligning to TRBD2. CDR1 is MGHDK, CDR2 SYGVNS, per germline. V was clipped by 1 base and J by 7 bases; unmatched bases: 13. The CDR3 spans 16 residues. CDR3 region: CASSESPRGVFGEQYF. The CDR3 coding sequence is TGTGCCAGCAGTGAATCCCCTCGGGGGGTCTTTGGGGAGCAGTACTTC.

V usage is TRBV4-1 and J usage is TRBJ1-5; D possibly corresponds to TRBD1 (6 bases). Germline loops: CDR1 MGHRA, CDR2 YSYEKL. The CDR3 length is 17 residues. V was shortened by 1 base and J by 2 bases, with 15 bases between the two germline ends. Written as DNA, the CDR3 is TGCGCCAGCAGCCAAGGGGGGGGCTTGGGGCGCAATCAGCCCCAGCATTTT. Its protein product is CASSQGGGLGRNQPQHF.

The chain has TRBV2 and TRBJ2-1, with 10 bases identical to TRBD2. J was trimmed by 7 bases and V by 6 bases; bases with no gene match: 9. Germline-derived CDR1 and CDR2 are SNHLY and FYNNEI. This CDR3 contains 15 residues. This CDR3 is CASRTTSGIKNEQFF. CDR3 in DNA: TGTGCCAGCAGGACTACTAGCGGGATTAAAAATGAGCAGTTCTTC.